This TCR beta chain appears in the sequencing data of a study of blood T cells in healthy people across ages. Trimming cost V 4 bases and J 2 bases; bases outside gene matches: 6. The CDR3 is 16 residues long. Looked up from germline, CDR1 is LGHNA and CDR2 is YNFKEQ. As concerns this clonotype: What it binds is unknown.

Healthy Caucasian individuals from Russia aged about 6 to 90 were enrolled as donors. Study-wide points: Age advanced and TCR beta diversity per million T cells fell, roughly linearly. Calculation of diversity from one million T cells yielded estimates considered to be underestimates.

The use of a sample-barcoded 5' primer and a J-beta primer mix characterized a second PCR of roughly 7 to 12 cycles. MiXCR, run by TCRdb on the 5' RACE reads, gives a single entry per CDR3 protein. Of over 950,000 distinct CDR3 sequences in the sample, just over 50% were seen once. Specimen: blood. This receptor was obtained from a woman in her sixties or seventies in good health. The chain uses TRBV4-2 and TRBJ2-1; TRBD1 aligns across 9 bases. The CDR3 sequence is CASSPSTGGTYNEQFF. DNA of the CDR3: TGTGCCAGCAGCCCCTCGACAGGGGGAACCTACAATGAGCAGTTCTTC.